A selection of T cell receptor beta chains follows, all from one sample in a study of T-cell reconstitution after alpha-beta-depleted transplantation in children. TCRdb reprocessed the PCR reads via MiXCR and lists one record per CDR3 protein. The table lists 200,000 or so distinct CDR3 sequences, 6.3% of them singletons, with around 4.4% in the top ten. Sequencing was performed on PBMCs, taken before TCRalphabeta/CD19-depleted stem cell transplant. Every receptor here comes from a girl under three years old with combined immunodeficiency, due to receive a stem cell transplant. Both conserved end residues are part of each CDR3. D genes are given only for firm matches. The listing skips clone size in some rows; elsewhere it reads once, few, many or a size class.

TRBJ2-7	few	17	.	TRBV4-3	CASSQDLLGGADSEQYF	TGCGCCAGCAGCCAAGACCTGTTAGGGGGGGCTGACTCCGAGCAGTACTTC
TRBJ2-2	many	14	.	TRBV15	CATSRDQSPGELFF	TGTGCCACCAGCAGAGATCAGAGCCCCGGGGAGCTGTTTTTT
TRBJ2-3	.	16	.	TRBV28	CASSPRWRGATDTQYF	TGTGCCAGCAGTCCCCGGTGGCGGGGCGCCACAGATACGCAGTATTTT
TRBJ2-1	many	15	TRBD2	TRBV7-9	CASSPRVGGDNEQFF	TGTGCCAGCAGCCCAAGGGTTGGGGGGGACAATGAGCAGTTCTTC
TRBJ1-3	many	15	TRBD1	TRBV3-1	CASSPTGSSGNTIYF	TGTGCCAGCAGCCCGACAGGGAGCTCTGGAAACACCATATATTTT
TRBJ2-3	many	13	.	TRBV28	CASSLTPTDTQYF	TGTGCCAGCAGTTTAACCCCCACAGATACGCAGTATTTT
TRBJ2-2	many	14	.	TRBV29-1	CSVAGHADTGELFF	TGCAGCGTCGCGGGCCACGCGGATACCGGGGAGCTGTTTTTT
TRBJ2-1	many	19	TRBD2	TRBV29-1	CSGWGTSGRADSSYNEQFF	TGCAGCGGATGGGGGACTAGCGGGAGGGCCGACAGCTCCTACAATGAGCAGTTCTTC
TRBJ2-2	many	17	TRBD2	TRBV6-2/TRBV6-3	CASSPSSGRRISGELFF	TGTGCCAGCAGTCCTTCTAGCGGGAGGAGGATCAGCGGGGAGCTGTTTTTT
TRBJ1-6	many	14	.	TRBV4-1	CASRTQRGLAPLHF	TGCGCCAGCCGAACGCAGAGGGGCTTGGCACCCCTCCACTTT
TRBJ2-7	many	15	.	TRBV20-1	CSAHPHSGTIYEQYF	TGCAGTGCCCACCCTCATAGCGGAACCATCTACGAGCAGTACTTC
TRBJ2-7	many	10	.	TRBV5-6	CASSGDEQYF	TGTGCCAGCAGCGGAGACGAGCAGTACTTC
TRBJ2-5	many	18	TRBD1	TRBV3-1	CASSQLRDRALHAETQYF	TGTGCCAGCAGCCAACTCCGGGACAGGGCCCTTCATGCAGAGACCCAGTACTTC
TRBJ2-7	many	14	TRBD1	TRBV7-6	CASSPTGEEHEQYF	TGTGCCAGCAGCCCGACAGGGGAAGAGCACGAGCAGTACTTC
TRBJ2-3	many	15	TRBD2	TRBV9	CASSRGGTSTDTQYF	TGTGCCAGCAGCCGCGGGGGGACTAGCACAGATACGCAGTATTTT
TRBJ1-1	few	18	.	TRBV9	CASSVEGVPLGRMAEAFF	TGTGCCAGCAGCGTTGAAGGGGTGCCCCTGGGCAGGATGGCTGAAGCTTTCTTT
TRBJ2-7	.	20	.	TRBV7-1	CASSSTRRWPLDSNSYEQYF	TGTGCCAGCAGCTCAACCCGAAGATGGCCGCTCGACAGCAACTCCTACGAGCAGTACTTC
TRBJ2-7	many	16	.	TRBV4-1	CASSQVVGKAPYEQYF	TGCGCCAGCAGCCAAGTAGTCGGGAAAGCTCCCTACGAGCAGTACTTC
TRBJ2-1	many	10	.	TRBV7-9	CASSSNEQFF	TGTGCCAGCAGCTCCAATGAGCAGTTCTTC
TRBJ2-6	few	17	TRBD2	TRBV5-6	CASSPGLACSGANVLTF	TGTGCCAGCAGCCCGGGACTAGCCTGCTCTGGGGCCAACGTCCTGACTTTC
TRBJ1-5	many	16	.	TRBV27	CASRTGIGGGNQPQHF	TGTGCCAGCAGAACAGGGATCGGGGGGGGCAATCAGCCCCAGCATTTT
TRBJ2-2	many	16	.	TRBV9	CASSVAARDYTGELFF	TGTGCCAGCAGCGTAGCGGCCCGAGATTACACCGGGGAGCTGTTTTTT
TRBJ1-1	many	11	.	TRBV20-1	CSASLDAGAFF	TGCAGTGCTAGTTTAGATGCTGGAGCTTTCTTT
TRBJ2-3	many	16	TRBD2	TRBV4-3	CASSQDAGGGTDTQYF	TGCGCCAGCAGCCAAGACGCTGGGGGGGGCACAGATACGCAGTATTTT
TRBJ2-5	few	12	TRBD2	TRBV7-2	CASSFPGLAGDF	TGTGCCAGCAGCTTCCCGGGACTAGCGGGAGACTTC
TRBJ2-7	many	16	.	TRBV29-1	CSVESPSIRGDYEQYF	TGCAGCGTTGAAAGTCCCAGTATCCGAGGAGACTACGAGCAGTACTTC
TRBJ2-7	many	13	.	TRBV20-1	CSAREGNSYEQYF	TGCAGTGCTAGAGAGGGGAACTCCTACGAGCAGTACTTC
TRBJ2-6	many	15	TRBD2	TRBV3-1	CASSPSGLGANVLTF	TGTGCCAGCAGCCCTAGCGGGCTGGGGGCCAACGTCCTGACTTTC
TRBJ2-7	few	14	.	TRBV7-6	CASSFGIGSYEQYF	TGTGCCAGCAGCTTCGGGATAGGCTCCTACGAGCAGTACTTC
TRBJ2-7	few	13	.	TRBV15	CATSSLFPYEQYF	TGTGCCACCAGCAGCCTTTTCCCCTACGAGCAGTACTTC
TRBJ2-7	many	16	.	TRBV21-1	CASSKGTLVLPYEQYF	TGTGCCAGCAGCAAAGGGACGTTGGTCCTCCCCTACGAGCAGTACTTC
TRBJ2-3	many	14	.	TRBV28	CASSLNGATDTQYF	TGTGCCAGCAGTTTAAATGGGGCAACAGATACGCAGTATTTT
TRBJ2-7	many	17	TRBD1	TRBV12-3/TRBV12-4	CASSPRRQGADSYEQYF	TGTGCCAGCAGCCCCAGAAGACAGGGGGCGGACTCCTACGAGCAGTACTTC
TRBJ2-5	few	20	TRBD2	TRBV24-1	CATSDFDRAGATMGLETQYF	TGTGCCACCAGTGATTTTGATCGAGCGGGAGCGACCATGGGGCTAGAGACCCAGTACTTC
TRBJ2-7	many	15	.	TRBV6-2/TRBV6-3	CASRKTAAVSYEQYF	TGTGCCAGCAGAAAGACGGCGGCCGTCTCCTACGAGCAGTACTTC
TRBJ1-1	many	13	.	TRBV13	CASSLGPLAEAFF	TGTGCCAGCAGCTTAGGACCCCTGGCTGAAGCTTTCTTT
TRBJ2-4	many	16	TRBD2	TRBV4-2	CASSQVFLAGENIQYF	TGTGCCAGCAGCCAGGTTTTTCTAGCGGGGGAGAACATTCAGTACTTC
TRBJ2-3	.	15	TRBD1	TRBV12-3/TRBV12-4	CASSEQGTVQDTQYF	TGTGCCAGCAGCGAACAGGGGACAGTCCAAGATACGCAGTATTTT
TRBJ1-2	once	16	TRBD1	TRBV12-3/TRBV12-4	CASFPGERGQVCGYTF	TGTGCCAGCTTTCCGGGGGAACGGGGACAGGTCTGTGGCTACACCTTC
TRBJ2-2	.	13	.	TRBV5-4	CASSYSERGELFF	TGTGCCAGCAGCTATTCCGAAAGGGGGGAGCTGTTTTTT
TRBJ2-7	.	14	.	TRBV27	CASSRRGGNYEQYF	TGTGCCAGCAGTCGCAGAGGGGGGAACTACGAGCAGTACTTC
TRBJ2-3	many	17	TRBD2	TRBV27	CASSLTSGSVFTDTQYF	TGTGCCAGCAGTTTGACTAGCGGGAGCGTTTTCACAGATACGCAGTATTTT
TRBJ1-1	many	17	.	TRBV7-6	CASSYSAGIGVNTEAFF	TGTGCCAGCAGCTACAGCGCAGGTATAGGGGTGAACACTGAAGCTTTCTTT
TRBJ2-1	many	14	TRBD2	TRBV12-3/TRBV12-4	CASSGLADLREQFF	TGTGCCAGCAGTGGACTAGCGGATCTAAGGGAGCAGTTCTTC
TRBJ2-7	many	18	TRBD2	TRBV11-2	CASSLVGTSGLISYEQYF	TGTGCCAGCAGCTTAGTCGGGACTAGCGGGCTTATCTCCTACGAGCAGTACTTC
TRBJ2-1	many	16	.	TRBV10-3	CAISTYSGYIYNEQFF	TGTGCCATCAGTACCTATAGCGGATACATCTACAATGAGCAGTTCTTC
TRBJ2-3	few	16	.	TRBV27	CASSAYSVTSTDTQYF	TGTGCCAGCAGTGCCTATAGCGTTACTAGCACAGATACGCAGTATTTT
TRBJ2-7	many	17	TRBD1	TRBV5-1	CASSLAPRDRGQNEQYF	TGCGCCAGCAGCTTGGCTCCGAGGGACAGGGGGCAAAACGAGCAGTACTTC
TRBJ1-1	many	16	TRBD1	TRBV7-9	CASSLSGQGKNTEAFF	TGTGCCAGCAGCCTATCCGGACAGGGCAAGAACACTGAAGCTTTCTTT
TRBJ1-5	.	13	.	TRBV2	CASSPLSNQPQHF	TGTGCCAGCAGCCCTTTATCCAATCAGCCCCAGCATTTT
TRBJ2-7	many	12	.	TRBV28	CASRERDIEQYF	TGTGCCAGCAGGGAAAGGGATATAGAGCAGTACTTC
TRBJ2-5	few	11	TRBD1	TRBV20-1	CSATDRETQYF	TGCAGTGCTACGGACAGGGAGACCCAGTACTTC